The 31 T cell receptor beta chains listed next were all sequenced from one sample in a study of T cell responses to AZD1222 COVID-19 vaccine (dated by TCRdb to the early 2020s). The method was the immunoSEQ multiplex PCR assay. TCRdb carries this immuneACCESS record with in-frame sequences only. Its versions omit some clonotypes, under half of them owing to an unresolved V gene in the studies checked, with the rest unexplained. A total of about 150,000 clones appear in this sample, under 95% of them only once. The ten biggest clones cover 7.5% to 9.5% of the sample. The sample's time point label, decoded: baseline before first vaccination. Sample: peripheral blood, taken on day 0 of AZD1222 vaccination. The origin of the receptors is an adult in good health.

The V call is TRBV30, the J call TRBJ2-1; D not certain. Looked up from germline, CDR1 is GTSNPN and CDR2 is SVGIG (reference sequence). This CDR3 comprises 14 residues. Trimming stripped 0 bases from V and 9 bases from J, with 15 bases between. The CDR3 here is CAWSVIGGASEQFF. As DNA, the CDR3 is TGTGCCTGGAGTGTGATTGGCGGAGCAAGTGAGCAGTTCTTC. The full variable domain, rest sourced from reference TRBV30 and TRBJ2-1, is SQTIHQWPATLVQPVGSPLSLECTVEGTSNPNLYWYRQAAGRGLQLLFYSVGIGQISSEVPQNLSASRPQDRQFILSSKKLLLSDSGFYLCAWSVIGGASEQFFGPGTRLTVL.

Only one count was recorded for this clone. The rearrangement joins TRBV2 to TRBJ1-5, with D possibly TRBD1 on 5 matching bases. Germline assignment: CDR1 SNHLY and CDR2 FYNNEI. V lost 4 bases and J lost 3, with 13 bases in between. This CDR3 spans 15 amino acids. The CDR3: CASSVVDSSNQPQHF. CDR3 in DNA: TGTGCCAGCAGTGTCGTAGACAGCTCCAATCAGCCCCAGCATTTT.

V gene TRBV5-5 combines with J gene TRBJ1-2; D uncertain. CDR1 and CDR2 from the germline V gene are SGHKS and YYEKEE (reference sequence). V was trimmed by 0 bases and J by 5 bases, leaving 14 bases between them. This CDR3 is 15 amino acids long. For the CDR3, the DNA is TGTGCCAGCAGCTTGGGTCGGGTGGTGGCTTATGGCTACACCTTC. Protein product: CASSLGRVVAYGYTF. Variable domain in full (rest from reference TRBV5-5 and TRBJ1-2): DAGVTQSPTHLIKTRGQQVTLRCSPISGHKSVSWYQQVLGQGPQFIFQYYEKEERGRGNFPDRFSARQFPNYSSELNVNALLLGDSALYLCASSLGRVVAYGYTFGSGTRLTVV.

The genes are TRBV10-3 and TRBJ1-6, with D unclear. The ends were cut back, 4 bases at V and 16 bases at J, with 14 bases in the middle. The CDR3 totals 12 residues. Per germline, CDR1 ENHRY and CDR2 SYGVKD. Here the CDR3 DNA reads TGTGCCATCAGTGCGATGGGCGAAGTTCTCCACTTT. Translating gives CAISAMGEVLHF.

V gene TRBV4-2 combines with J gene TRBJ2-7; D is ambiguous. Germline values: CDR1 LGHNA, CDR2 YNFKEQ. The CDR3 length is 14 residues. V gave up 4 bases and J gave up 2 bases, with 12 bases separating them. CDR3 in DNA: TGTGCCAGCAGCCCCGGTGATGGAACCTACGAGCAGTACTTC. This codes for CASSPGDGTYEQYF.

The chain combines TRBV11-3 with TRBJ1-1, with 10 bases identical to TRBD1. Germline V gene lookup returns CDR1 SGHNT and CDR2 YENEEA. The V gene end was trimmed by 5 bases and the J gene end by 3 bases; junction bases not matched to a gene: 6. The CDR3 covers 15 residues. The chain's CDR3 is CASSARQGADTEAFF. The CDR3 coding sequence is TGTGCCAGCAGCGCTCGACAGGGGGCAGACACTGAAGCTTTCTTT.

This chain uses TRBV6-5 with TRBJ2-2, with D unresolved. With 3 bases removed from V and 7 bases from J, the gap between germline ends came to 12 bases. Per germline, CDR1 MNHEY and CDR2 SVGAGI. This CDR3 is built from 14 residues. The CDR3 DNA sequence: TGTGCCAGCAGTTATTTGTCCGATGGCGGGGAGCTGTTTTTT. This translates into CASSYLSDGGELFF.

The chain links TRBV3-1 (or the pseudogene TRBV3-2) to TRBJ1-5; D remains unclear. V lost 4 bases, J lost 0 bases, and 10 bases lay in between. The CDR3 runs 15 residues. Germline CDR1 LGHDT, CDR2 YNNKEL (reference sequence). CDR3 DNA sequence: TGTGCCAGCAGCCCCAATTGGTATAGCAATCAGCCCCAGCATTTT. It is translated as CASSPNWYSNQPQHF.

This chain links TRBV7-9 with TRBJ2-5; D might be TRBD2 (5 bases). Looked up from germline, CDR1 is SEHNR and CDR2 is FQNEAQ (reference sequence). Trimming shortened V by 5 bases and J by 2 bases, and 15 bases separated the two germline ends. The CDR3 is 15 residues long. The CDR3 loop reads CASSLLLGDQETQYF. CDR3 coding DNA: TGTGCCAGCAGCCTACTTCTCGGGGATCAAGAGACCCAGTACTTC.

The table lists this clone with a count of one. V usage is TRBV4-1 and J usage is TRBJ2-6, with D perhaps being TRBD1 or TRBD2 (7 bases each). The germline gives CDR1 MGHRA, CDR2 YSYEKL. The CDR3 covers 17 residues. Trimming stripped 6 bases from V and 0 bases from J, with 15 bases between. Here the CDR3 DNA reads TGCGCCAGCAGTTTCAGGGGGGGAACCTCTGGGGCCAACGTCCTGACTTTC. Protein: CASSFRGGTSGANVLTF.

The chain is built from TRBV5-1 and TRBJ1-1, with D unresolved. CDR3 length: 16 amino acids. CDR1 is SGHRS, CDR2 YFSETQ, per germline. The V and J ends lost 4 bases and 0 bases respectively, with 16 bases between them. The CDR3: CASSPAFVTMNTEAFF. CDR3 DNA sequence: TGCGCCAGCAGCCCGGCCTTCGTGACTATGAACACTGAAGCTTTCTTT.

This chain uses TRBV25-1 with TRBJ1-6; D unclear. This CDR3 is built from 12 residues. Per the germline V gene, CDR1 is MGHDK and CDR2 is SYGVNS. V lost 3 bases to trimming and J lost 7 bases, with 4 bases between them. The CDR3 region is CASSEWNSPLHF. DNA for the CDR3: TGTGCCAGCAGTGAGTGGAATTCACCCCTCCACTTT.

Here the CDR3 DNA reads TGTGCCAGCAGCTTGGGGGATTATAGCAATCAGCCCCAGCATTTT. It translates to CASSLGDYSNQPQHF. V is TRBV7-6 and J is TRBJ1-5; possibly TRBD1 for D (5 bases). The CDR3 has 15 residues. CDR1 SGHVS and CDR2 FNYEAQ come from the germline V gene. V was cut by 3 bases and J by 0 bases, with 9 bases left in between.

V is TRBV15 and J is TRBJ1-1; TRBD1 is a possible D gene (6 bases). Deletions cut 4 bases from V and 1 base from J, with 10 bases between. Per the germline V gene, CDR1 is LNHNV and CDR2 is YYDKDF (reference sequence). The CDR3 totals 14 residues. This chain's CDR3 is CATSNPGANTEAFF. Written as DNA, the CDR3 is TGTGCCACCAGCAACCCGGGGGCGAACACTGAAGCTTTCTTT.

This clone appeared a single time. The genes are TRBV5-1 and TRBJ1-1; 8 bases are a match to TRBD1. CDR1 is SGHRS and CDR2 is YFSETQ in the germline V gene. V dropped 4 bases and J dropped 4; count of bases not matched to a gene: 9. This CDR3 is 15 amino acids long. CDR3 region: CASSLRTGRSTEAFF. CDR3 nucleotides: TGCGCCAGCAGCCTTCGGACAGGGAGATCCACTGAAGCTTTCTTT.

The V call is TRBV30, the J call TRBJ1-2; 7 nucleotides match TRBD1. Looked up from germline, CDR1 is GTSNPN and CDR2 is SVGIG (reference sequence). The CDR3 contains 13 residues. V trimming: 1 base; J trimming: 8 bases; junction bases outside the gene matches: 7. CDR3 loop: CAWSAYRGSGYTF. The CDR3 bases are TGTGCCTGGAGTGCCTACAGGGGTTCCGGCTACACCTTC.

The V call is TRBV11-3, the J call TRBJ2-1, with a possible D match to TRBD2 (5 bases). With 7 bases removed from V and 7 bases from J, the gap between germline ends came to 14 bases. Germline V gene sequence: CDR1 SGHNT, CDR2 YENEEA. The CDR3 length is 13 residues. The chain's CDR3 is CASTLGRRNEQFF. For the CDR3, the DNA is TGTGCCAGCACCCTTGGGCGGAGGAATGAGCAGTTCTTC.

The rearrangement joins TRBV7-9 to TRBJ1-2, with D perhaps TRBD1 (5 bases). The CDR3 has 17 residues. The ends were cut back, 5 bases at V and 0 bases at J, with 19 bases in the middle. Per germline, CDR1 SEHNR and CDR2 FQNEAQ (reference sequence). In nucleotides, the CDR3 is TGTGCCAGCAGCCCATCCCAAGAACAGGCTGCTAACTATGGCTACACCTTC. Its translation: CASSPSQEQAANYGYTF.

The chain uses TRBV10-3 and TRBJ1-1; no reliable D call. The germline V gene has CDR1 ENHRY and CDR2 SYGVKD. V was cut by 4 bases and J by 4 bases, with 10 bases left in between. The CDR3 totals 13 residues. CDR3 in DNA: TGTGCCATCAGTGGGAGCACGGGCACTGAAGCTTTCTTT. Its translation: CAISGSTGTEAFF.

The chain joins TRBV9 to TRBJ1-6; D is unresolved. Trimming stripped 5 bases from V and 7 bases from J, with 16 bases between. There are 15 residues in the CDR3. From germline, CDR1 is SGDLS and CDR2 YYNGEE. The CDR3 is CASSPPAAGNSPLHF. CDR3 in DNA: TGTGCCAGCAGTCCGCCCGCCGCGGGGAATTCACCCCTCCACTTT.

The V call is TRBV3-1 (or the pseudogene TRBV3-2), the J call TRBJ2-3, with 9 bases fitting TRBD2. Germline V gene sequence: CDR1 LGHDT, CDR2 YNNKEL (reference sequence). The CDR3 extends over 16 amino acids. V shed 4 bases and J 3 bases; nucleotides not matched to a gene: 8. The CDR3 DNA is TGTGCCAGCAGCCCGGTGGCGGGGGGGCCGACAGATACGCAGTATTTT. It codes for CASSPVAGGPTDTQYF.

This chain connects TRBV5-1 to TRBJ2-7; maybe TRBD1 (6 bases). Looked up from germline, CDR1 is SGHRS and CDR2 is YFSETQ. The CDR3 contains 15 residues. Trimming shortened V by 4 bases and J by 6 bases, and 20 bases separated the two germline ends. In DNA form, the CDR3 reads TGCGCCAGCAGCCCTGGGGAACAGGGCCTCTTCGAGCAGTACTTC. As protein: CASSPGEQGLFEQYF.

This rearrangement joins TRBV4-1 to TRBJ2-2; 7 nucleotides align to TRBD2. CDR3 length equals 17 residues. The V gene's germline CDR1 is MGHRA and CDR2 YSYEKL. The trim removed 0 bases at V and 4 bases at J, leaving 8 bases unmatched. The DNA of the CDR3 is TGCGCCAGCAGCCAAGACGGGGCAGGGAGGGGCACCGGGGAGCTGTTTTTT. This translates into CASSQDGAGRGTGELFF.

The CDR3 DNA sequence: TGCGCCAGCAGCCAAGTAGGTTTAGTGGGTTTCGATACGCAGTATTTT. Protein sequence: CASSQVGLVGFDTQYF. The chain employs TRBV4-1 and TRBJ2-3, with unresolved D. The CDR3 has 16 amino acids. Germline CDR1 reads MGHRA; CDR2 reads YSYEKL. Trimming took 1 base from V and 6 from J, leaving 17 bases between them.

The chain links TRBV2 to TRBJ2-2; D possibly corresponds to TRBD1 (6 bases). The germline V gene encodes CDR1 SNHLY and CDR2 FYNNEI. This CDR3 is 15 amino acids long. V lost 5 bases and J 0 bases, leaving 10 bases between the germline ends. CDR3 coding DNA: TGTGCCAGCAGTCAGGGGCGACCGAACACCGGGGAGCTGTTTTTT. This translates into CASSQGRPNTGELFF. The full variable domain, rest sourced from reference TRBV2 and TRBJ2-2, is EPEVTQTPSHQVTQMGQEVILRCVPISNHLYFYWYRQILGQKVEFLVSFYNNEISEKSEIFDDQFSVERPDGSNFTLKIRSTKLEDSAMYFCASSQGRPNTGELFFGEGSRLTVL.

The CDR3 reads CASSFSGNTIYF. The CDR3 bases are TGTGCCAGCAGCTTCTCCGGGAACACCATATATTTT. The genes are TRBV5-8 and TRBJ1-3; D is undetermined. CDR1 and CDR2 from the germline V gene are SGHTS and YDEGEE. The CDR3 is 12 amino acids. V was shortened by 2 bases and J by 7 bases, with 7 bases between the two germline ends.

V usage is TRBV30 and J usage is TRBJ1-5; no reliable D call. Trimming stripped 2 bases from V and 6 bases from J, with 14 bases between. Germline CDR1 is GTSNPN and CDR2 is SVGIG (reference sequence). The CDR3 loop spans 14 amino acids. The CDR3 coding sequence is TGTGCCTGGAGTATTTCCATCGGGCGTCAGCCCCAGCATTTT. It translates to CAWSISIGRQPQHF.

The chain joins TRBV4-2 to TRBJ1-1; D is unresolved. Germline V gene sequence: CDR1 LGHNA, CDR2 YNFKEQ. The CDR3 is made up of 13 amino acids. The ends were cut back, 6 bases at V and 1 base at J, with 9 bases in the middle. The CDR3 DNA reads as TGTGCCAGCAGTACTGACCGGAACACTGAAGCTTTCTTT. As protein: CASSTDRNTEAFF.

The chain joins TRBV5-4 to TRBJ2-3; 13 bases line up with TRBD2. Germline loops: CDR1 SGHNT, CDR2 YYREEE (reference sequence). CDR3 length: 16 amino acids. V lost 4 bases and J lost 2; bases outside the gene matches: 4. This CDR3 reads CASSVGLAGTTDTQYF. CDR3 coding DNA: TGTGCCAGCAGCGTGGGACTAGCGGGGACCACAGATACGCAGTATTTT. The full variable domain, its missing parts supplied by reference TRBV5-4 and TRBJ2-3, is ETGVTQSPTHLIKTRGQQVTLRCSSQSGHNTVSWYQQALGQGPQFIFQYYREEENGRGNFPPRFSGLQFPNYSSELNVNALELDDSALYLCASSVGLAGTTDTQYFGPGTRLTVL.

This chain connects TRBV29-1 to TRBJ1-1; TRBD1 is a possible D gene (6 bases). V was shortened by 6 bases and J by 0 bases, with 20 bases between the two germline ends. This CDR3 has 16 amino acids. Germline CDR1 reads SQVTM; CDR2 reads ANQGSEA. The CDR3 nucleotides read TGCAGCGTGGGAAAGGGGGGCAGTCTCATGAACACTGAAGCTTTCTTT. Protein: CSVGKGGSLMNTEAFF.

This chain links TRBV27 with TRBJ1-5; tentatively, D is TRBD1 (5 bases). Trimming left V 8 bases short and J 2 bases short, with 16 bases between. Per germline, CDR1 MNHEY and CDR2 SMNVEV (reference sequence). CDR3 length equals 15 residues. The CDR3 DNA follows: TGTGCCAGCGGGGGATCTCCAAGCGGCAATCAGCCCCAGCATTTT. Amino acids: CASGGSPSGNQPQHF.